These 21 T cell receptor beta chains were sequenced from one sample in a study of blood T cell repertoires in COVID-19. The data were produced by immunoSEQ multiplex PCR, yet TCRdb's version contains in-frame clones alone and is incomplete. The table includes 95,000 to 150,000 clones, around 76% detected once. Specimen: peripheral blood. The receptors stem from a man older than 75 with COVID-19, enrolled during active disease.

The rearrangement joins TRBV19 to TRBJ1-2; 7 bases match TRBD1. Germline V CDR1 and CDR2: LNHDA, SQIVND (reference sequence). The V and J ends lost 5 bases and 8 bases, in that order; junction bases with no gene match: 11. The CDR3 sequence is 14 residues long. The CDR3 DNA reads TGTGCCAGTAGTCCCCGCCGGGACAGTGGCGGCTACACCTTC. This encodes CASSPRRDSGGYTF.

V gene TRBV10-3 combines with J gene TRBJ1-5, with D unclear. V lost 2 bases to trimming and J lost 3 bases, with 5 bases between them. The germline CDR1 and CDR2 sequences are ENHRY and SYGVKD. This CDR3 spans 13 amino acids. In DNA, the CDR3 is TGTGCCATCAGTGAGAACTACAATCAGCCCCAGCATTTT. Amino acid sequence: CAISENYNQPQHF.

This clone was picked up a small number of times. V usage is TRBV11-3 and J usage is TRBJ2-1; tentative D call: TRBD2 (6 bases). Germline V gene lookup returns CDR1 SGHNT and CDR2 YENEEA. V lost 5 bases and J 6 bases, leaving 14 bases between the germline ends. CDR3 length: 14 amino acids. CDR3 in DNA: TGTGCCAGCAGCCAATCGGGACTCAGCAATGAGCAGTTCTTC. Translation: CASSQSGLSNEQFF.

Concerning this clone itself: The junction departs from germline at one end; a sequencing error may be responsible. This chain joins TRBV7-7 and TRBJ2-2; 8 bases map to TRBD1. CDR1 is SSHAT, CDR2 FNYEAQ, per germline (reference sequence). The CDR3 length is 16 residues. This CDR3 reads CASNPGAGGAPGELFF. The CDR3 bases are TGTGCTAGCAACCCTGGGGCAGGGGGCGCCCCCGGGGAGCTGTTTTTT.

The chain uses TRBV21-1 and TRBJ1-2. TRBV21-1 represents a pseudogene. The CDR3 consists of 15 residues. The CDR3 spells CASSTRGRTNYGYTF. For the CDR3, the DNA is TGTGCCAGCAGCACGCGGGGAAGGACGAACTATGGCTACACCTTC.

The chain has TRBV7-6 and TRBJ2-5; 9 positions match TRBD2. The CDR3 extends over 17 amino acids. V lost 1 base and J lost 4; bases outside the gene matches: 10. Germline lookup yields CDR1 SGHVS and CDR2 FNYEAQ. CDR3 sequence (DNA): TGTGCCAGCAGCTTAGAAGGACTAGCGTTGGTGGGAGAGACCCAGTACTTC. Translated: CASSLEGLALVGETQYF.

CDR3 sequence: CAISVGSTYTDTQYF. DNA for the CDR3: TGTGCCATCAGTGTCGGGAGTACCTACACAGATACGCAGTATTTT. The chain links TRBV10-3 to TRBJ2-3; D perhaps matches TRBD2 (6 bases). CDR1 and CDR2 from the germline V gene are ENHRY and SYGVKD. V dropped 4 bases and J dropped 2 bases, with 13 bases sitting between them. The CDR3 loop spans 15 amino acids.

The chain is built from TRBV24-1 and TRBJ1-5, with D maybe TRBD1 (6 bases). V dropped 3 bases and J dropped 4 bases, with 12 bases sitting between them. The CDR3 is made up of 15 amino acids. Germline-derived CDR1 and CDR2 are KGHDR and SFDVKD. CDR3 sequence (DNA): TGTGCCACCAGTGATCCCGGACAGATAAATCAGCCCCAGCATTTT. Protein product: CATSDPGQINQPQHF.

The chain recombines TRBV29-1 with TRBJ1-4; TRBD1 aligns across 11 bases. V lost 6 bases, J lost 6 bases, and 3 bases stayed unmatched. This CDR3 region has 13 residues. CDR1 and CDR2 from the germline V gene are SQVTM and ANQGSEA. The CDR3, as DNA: TGCAGCGTCGGACAGGGGGCTGATGAAAAACTGTTTTTT. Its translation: CSVGQGADEKLFF.

The CDR3 is CASSFAGYTDTQYF. In DNA, the CDR3 is TGTGCCAGCAGTTTTGCGGGGTACACAGATACGCAGTATTTT. This chain connects TRBV28 to TRBJ2-3; perhaps TRBD2 as D (6 bases). This CDR3 has 14 amino acids. Germline lookup yields CDR1 MDHEN and CDR2 SYDVKM. The V and J ends lost 3 bases and 2 bases respectively, with 9 bases between them.

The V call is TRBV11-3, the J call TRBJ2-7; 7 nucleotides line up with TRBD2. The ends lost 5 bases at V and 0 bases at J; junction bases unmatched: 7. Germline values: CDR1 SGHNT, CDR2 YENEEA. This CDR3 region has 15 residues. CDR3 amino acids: CASSPGRGVSYEQYF. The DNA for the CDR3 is TGTGCCAGCAGCCCCGGACGGGGGGTCTCCTACGAGCAGTACTTC. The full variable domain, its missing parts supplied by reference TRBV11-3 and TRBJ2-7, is EAGVVQSPRYKIIEKKQPVAFWCNPISGHNTLYWYLQNLGQGPELLIRYENEEAVDDSQLPKDRFSAERLKGVDSTLKIQPAELGDSAVYLCASSPGRGVSYEQYFGPGTRLTVT.

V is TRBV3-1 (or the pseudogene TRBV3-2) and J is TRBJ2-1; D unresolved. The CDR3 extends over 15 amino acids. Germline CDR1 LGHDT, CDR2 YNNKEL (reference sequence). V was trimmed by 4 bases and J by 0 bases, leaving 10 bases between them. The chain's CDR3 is CASSPPTSSYNEQFF. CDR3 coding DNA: TGTGCCAGCAGCCCCCCGACAAGCTCCTACAATGAGCAGTTCTTC.

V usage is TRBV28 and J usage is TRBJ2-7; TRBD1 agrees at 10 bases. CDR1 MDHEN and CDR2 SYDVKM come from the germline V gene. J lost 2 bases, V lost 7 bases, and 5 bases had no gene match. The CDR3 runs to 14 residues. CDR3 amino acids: CASTGTGAPYEQYF. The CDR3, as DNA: TGTGCCAGCACCGGGACAGGGGCCCCCTACGAGCAGTACTTC.

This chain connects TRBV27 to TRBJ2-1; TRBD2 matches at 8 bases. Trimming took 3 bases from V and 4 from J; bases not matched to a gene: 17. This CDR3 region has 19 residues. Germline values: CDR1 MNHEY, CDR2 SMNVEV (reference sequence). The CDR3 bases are TGTGCCAGCAGTTTCCCTGAAACTTTTCAGCGGGAGAATTACAATGAGCAGTTCTTC. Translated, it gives CASSFPETFQRENYNEQFF.

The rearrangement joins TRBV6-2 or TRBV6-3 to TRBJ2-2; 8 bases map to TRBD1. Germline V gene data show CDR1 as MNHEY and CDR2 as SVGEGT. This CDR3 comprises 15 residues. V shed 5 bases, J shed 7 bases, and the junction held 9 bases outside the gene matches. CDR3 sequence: CASSPSGGAVGELFF. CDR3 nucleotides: TGTGCCAGCAGTCCATCAGGGGGCGCGGTCGGGGAGCTGTTTTTT.

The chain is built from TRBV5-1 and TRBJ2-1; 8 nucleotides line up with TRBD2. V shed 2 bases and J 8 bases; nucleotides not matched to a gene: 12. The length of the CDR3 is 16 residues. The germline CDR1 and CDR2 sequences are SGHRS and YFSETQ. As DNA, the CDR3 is TGCGCCAGCAGCTTCCAAGGTGCGGGAGGAGGGGATGAGCAGTTCTTC. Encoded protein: CASSFQGAGGGDEQFF.

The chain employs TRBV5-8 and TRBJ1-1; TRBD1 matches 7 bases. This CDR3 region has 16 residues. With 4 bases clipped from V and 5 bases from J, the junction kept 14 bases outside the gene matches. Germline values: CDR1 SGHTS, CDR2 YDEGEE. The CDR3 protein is CASSTWDSPRGTEAFF. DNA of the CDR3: TGTGCCAGCAGCACATGGGACAGCCCCCGAGGGACTGAAGCTTTCTTT.

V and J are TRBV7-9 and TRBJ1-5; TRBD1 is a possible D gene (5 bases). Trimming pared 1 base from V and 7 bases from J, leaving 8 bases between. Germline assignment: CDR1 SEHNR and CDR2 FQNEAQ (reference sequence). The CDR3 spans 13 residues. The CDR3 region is CASSLDGGQPQHF. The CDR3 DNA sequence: TGTGCCAGCAGCTTAGACGGGGGGCAGCCCCAGCATTTT. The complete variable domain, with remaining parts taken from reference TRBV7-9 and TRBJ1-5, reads DTGVSQNPRHKITKRGQNVTFRCDPISEHNRLYWYRQTLGQGPEFLTYFQNEAQLEKSRLLSDRFSAERPKGSFSTLEIQRTEQGDSAMYLCASSLDGGQPQHFGDGTRLSIL.

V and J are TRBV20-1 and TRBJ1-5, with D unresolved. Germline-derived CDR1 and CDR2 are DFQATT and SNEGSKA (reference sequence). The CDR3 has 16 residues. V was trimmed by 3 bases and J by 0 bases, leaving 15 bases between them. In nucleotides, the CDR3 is TGCAGTGCTAGTCGTCTCGAGTCTTATAGCAATCAGCCCCAGCATTTT. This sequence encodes CSASRLESYSNQPQHF.

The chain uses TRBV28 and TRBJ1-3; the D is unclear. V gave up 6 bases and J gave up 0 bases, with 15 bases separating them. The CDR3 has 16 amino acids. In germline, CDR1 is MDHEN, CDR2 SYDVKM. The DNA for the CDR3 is TGTGCCAGCAGGATGGGGTGGGGAGACTCTGGAAACACCATATATTTT. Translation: CASRMGWGDSGNTIYF. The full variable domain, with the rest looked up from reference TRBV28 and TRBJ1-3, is DVKVTQSSRYLVKRTGEKVFLECVQDMDHENMFWYRQDPGLGLRLIYFSYDVKMKEKGDIPEGYSVSREKKERFSLILESASTNQTSMYLCASRMGWGDSGNTIYFGEGSWLTVV.

CDR3 sequence: CASSVPPGSSNQPQHF. The CDR3 DNA is TGTGCCAGTAGTGTCCCCCCAGGTTCTAGCAATCAGCCCCAGCATTTT. The chain combines TRBV19 with TRBJ1-5; D is uncertain. Trimming cost V 5 bases and J 0 bases, with 14 bases left between them. The CDR3 is 16 amino acids. The V gene's germline CDR1 is LNHDA and CDR2 SQIVND (reference sequence).